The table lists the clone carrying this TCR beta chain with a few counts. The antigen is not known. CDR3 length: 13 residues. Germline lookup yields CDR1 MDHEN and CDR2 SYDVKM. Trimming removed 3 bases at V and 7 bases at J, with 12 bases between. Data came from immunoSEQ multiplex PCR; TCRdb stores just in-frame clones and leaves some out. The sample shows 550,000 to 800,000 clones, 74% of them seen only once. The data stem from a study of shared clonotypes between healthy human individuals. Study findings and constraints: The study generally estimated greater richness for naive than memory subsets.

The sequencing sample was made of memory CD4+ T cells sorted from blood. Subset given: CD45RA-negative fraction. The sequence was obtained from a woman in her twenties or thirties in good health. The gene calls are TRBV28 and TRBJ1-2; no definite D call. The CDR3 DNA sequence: TGTGCCAGCAGTTTCTCTTGGGTCGGTGGCTACACCTTC. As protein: CASSFSWVGGYTF.